One sample yielded the 23 T cell receptor beta chains listed below, sequenced in a study of PD-L1 blockade in urothelial cancer. Profiling relied on immunoSEQ multiplex PCR, and the TCRdb table lists in-frame clones only, not all of them. Of around 110,000 clones listed, approximately 90% are singletons. Time point denoted: peripheral blood 6 weeks after treatment start. Source: PBMCs, taken around atezolizumab (anti-PD-L1) treatment. The receptors stem from a man aged 60 to 69 with urothelial cancer.

The chain links TRBV18 to TRBJ1-2; perhaps TRBD1 as D (5 bases). CDR1 and CDR2 from the germline V gene are KGHSH and LQKENI. V lost 2 bases and J lost 4, with 17 bases in between. This CDR3 has 16 residues. CDR3 amino acids: CASSPAQGWSLYGYTF. The CDR3 region has the DNA TGTGCCAGCTCACCAGCCCAGGGCTGGTCGCTCTATGGCTACACCTTC. Full variable domain (remainder filled in from reference TRBV18 and TRBJ1-2): NAGVMQNPRHLVRRRGQEARLRCSPMKGHSHVYWYRQLPEEGLKFMVYLQKENIIDESGMPKERFSAEFPKEGPSILRIQQVVRGDSAAYFCASSPAQGWSLYGYTFGSGTRLTVV.

The chain couples TRBV10-3 to TRBJ2-2; TRBD1 agrees at 7 bases. CDR3 length: 14 residues. V was clipped by 6 bases and J by 0 bases; unmatched bases: 1. Germline assignment: CDR1 ENHRY and CDR2 SYGVKD. The CDR3 DNA reads TGTGCCATCAGGGACAGGACGAACACCGGGGAGCTGTTTTTT. As protein: CAIRDRTNTGELFF.

The chain couples TRBV6-1 to TRBJ2-6, with D maybe TRBD1 (6 bases). Germline V gene sequence: CDR1 MNHNS, CDR2 SASEGT. CDR3 length: 19 amino acids. V lost 2 bases and J 0 bases, leaving 17 bases between the germline ends. The CDR3 DNA is TGTGCCAGCAGTGAAAGAGGTAACAGGGTTCCCTCTGGGGCCAACGTCCTGACTTTC. This gives the protein CASSERGNRVPSGANVLTF.

The chain is built from TRBV10-3 and TRBJ1-4; a possible D gene is TRBD1 (6 bases). This CDR3 spans 15 amino acids. Trimming removed 4 bases from V and 1 base from J, with 10 bases in between. Germline assignment: CDR1 ENHRY and CDR2 SYGVKD. The DNA for the CDR3 is TGTGCCATCAGTGTTACGACAGGAACTAATGAAAAACTGTTTTTT. Its protein is CAISVTTGTNEKLFF.

The chain uses TRBV18 and TRBJ1-5; D might be TRBD1 (6 bases). Germline CDR1 KGHSH, CDR2 LQKENI. V lost 3 bases and J 1 base, leaving 10 bases between the germline ends. This CDR3 spans 15 amino acids. Here the CDR3 reads CASSPYRESNQPQHF. The CDR3 bases are TGTGCCAGCTCACCGTACAGGGAAAGCAATCAGCCCCAGCATTTT.

This rearrangement joins TRBV19 to TRBJ2-1; the D is unclear. Germline lookup yields CDR1 LNHDA and CDR2 SQIVND (reference sequence). Between the trimmed V and J ends, which lost 1 base and 2 bases, there was a span of 12 bases. CDR3 length: 16 residues. In nucleotides, the CDR3 is TGTGCCAGTAGTATAGGCGCCAAGAACCCCTACAATGAGCAGTTCTTC. Protein: CASSIGAKNPYNEQFF.

This chain joins TRBV5-8 and TRBJ1-1; possible D gene TRBD1, 6 bases. Germline V gives CDR1 SGHTS, CDR2 YDEGEE. This CDR3 contains 14 residues. V was clipped by 4 bases and J by 4 bases, with 14 bases between them. CDR3 in amino acids: CASSRRQVPTEAFF. CDR3 DNA: TGTGCCAGCAGCCGCCGACAGGTGCCCACTGAAGCTTTCTTT.

The V and J genes are TRBV5-8 and TRBJ1-6, with 7 bases matching TRBD1. Germline CDR1 and CDR2: SGHTS and YDEGEE. V shed 2 bases, J shed 7 bases, and the junction held 6 bases outside the gene matches. The CDR3 is 15 residues long. CDR3 residues: CASSLHGTVNSPLHF. CDR3 coding DNA: TGTGCCAGCAGCTTACACGGGACAGTAAATTCACCCCTCCACTTT.

V usage is TRBV11-2 and J usage is TRBJ1-1; TRBD1 matches at 7 bases. The CDR3 is 13 amino acids. The V and J ends lost 4 bases and 4 bases, in that order; junction bases with no gene match: 3. Germline V gene data show CDR1 as SGHAT and CDR2 as FQNNGV. The CDR3 reads CASSWTGRTEAFF. The CDR3 bases are TGTGCCAGCAGCTGGACAGGTCGCACTGAAGCTTTCTTT.

This clone was detected a few times. The rearrangement joins TRBV5-5 to TRBJ2-1; 10 bases align to TRBD1. J gave up 4 bases and V 0 bases, and 4 bases lay outside the gene matches. The CDR3 is 16 residues long. Germline V gives CDR1 SGHKS, CDR2 YYEKEE (reference sequence). The CDR3: CASSLEGTGAYNEQFF. The CDR3 DNA follows: TGTGCCAGCAGCTTGGAAGGGACAGGGGCTTACAATGAGCAGTTCTTC.

The gene calls are TRBV4-1 and TRBJ2-2, with TRBD2 as a possible D gene (5 bases). CDR3 length: 13 amino acids. V was clipped by 2 bases and J by 5 bases, with 6 bases between them. CDR1 is MGHRA and CDR2 is YSYEKL in the germline V gene. CDR3 sequence: CASSQTRTGELFF. CDR3 DNA sequence: TGCGCCAGCAGCCAAACTAGGACCGGGGAGCTGTTTTTT.

The V and J genes are TRBV10-3 and TRBJ1-3, with D unresolved. Trimming took off 4 bases at V and 0 bases at J, with 7 bases between the two ends. Germline CDR1 and CDR2: ENHRY and SYGVKD. This CDR3 comprises 14 residues. This CDR3 is CAISVGGSGNTIYF. The CDR3 nucleotides are TGTGCCATCAGTGTCGGCGGCTCTGGAAACACCATATATTTT.

The chain links TRBV5-5 to TRBJ1-2; 10 bases fit TRBD1. V was clipped by 4 bases and J by 8 bases; unmatched bases: 14. Germline values: CDR1 SGHKS, CDR2 YYEKEE (reference sequence). The CDR3 is made up of 16 amino acids. Here the CDR3 reads CASSPGTGAVMGGYTF. The CDR3 bases are TGTGCCAGCAGCCCCGGGACAGGGGCCGTAATGGGGGGCTACACCTTC.

This chain joins TRBV2 and TRBJ2-5; D might be TRBD1 (6 bases). CDR1 and CDR2 (germline): SNHLY, FYNNEI. The V end was cut by 10 bases, the J end by 5 bases, with 17 bases between. CDR3 length: 13 residues. The CDR3 region is CATCRTVPETQYF. The CDR3 DNA reads as TGTGCCACCTGCCGGACAGTTCCTGAGACCCAGTACTTC.

The V gene is TRBV7-9, the J gene TRBJ2-1, with D tentatively TRBD2 (6 bases). Germline V gene data show CDR1 as SEHNR and CDR2 as FQNEAQ (reference sequence). The V end lost 4 bases, the J end lost 5 bases, and 15 bases lay between the germline ends. The CDR3 spans 15 residues. The CDR3 DNA is TGTGCCAGCAGCTCTACGGGGCGGAGGGACAATGAGCAGTTCTTC. This translates into CASSSTGRRDNEQFF. The whole variable domain, filled in from reference TRBV7-9 and TRBJ2-1, reads DTGVSQNPRHKITKRGQNVTFRCDPISEHNRLYWYRQTLGQGPEFLTYFQNEAQLEKSRLLSDRFSAERPKGSFSTLEIQRTEQGDSAMYLCASSSTGRRDNEQFFGPGTRLTVL.

The chain couples TRBV6-1 to TRBJ2-7; TRBD2 might be the D (5 bases). Germline-derived CDR1 and CDR2 are MNHNS and SASEGT. The length of the CDR3 is 12 residues. V dropped 6 bases and J dropped 3 bases, with 9 bases sitting between them. CDR3 loop: CASRGENYEQYF. The CDR3 DNA follows: TGTGCCAGCAGGGGAGAGAACTACGAGCAGTACTTC.

The DNA of the CDR3 is TGTGCCAGCAGCTTTTCCGACAGATACTATGGCTACACCTTC. It codes for CASSFSDRYYGYTF. The chain couples TRBV7-9 to TRBJ1-2; a weak D match, TRBD1 (5 bases). This CDR3 has 14 amino acids. Germline V lookup: CDR1 SEHNR, CDR2 FQNEAQ (reference sequence). V was shortened by 3 bases and J by 3 bases, with 11 bases between the two germline ends.

This rearrangement joins TRBV29-1 to TRBJ2-1; D not resolved. This CDR3 spans 14 amino acids. The V gene lost 6 bases and the J gene lost 4 bases, with 16 bases spanning the gap. Germline V CDR1 and CDR2: SQVTM, ANQGSEA. CDR3 in DNA: TGCAGCGTGCTAGGCCAATCGGAATACAATGAGCAGTTCTTC. This encodes CSVLGQSEYNEQFF.

The chain carries TRBV4-2 and TRBJ2-1, with D perhaps TRBD1 (5 bases). Per the germline V gene, CDR1 is LGHNA and CDR2 is YNFKEQ. V dropped 3 bases and J dropped 10 bases, with 10 bases sitting between them. The CDR3 is 12 amino acids. In DNA, the CDR3 is TGTGCCAGCAGCCAGGACATGGGGGAGCAGTTCTTC. It translates to CASSQDMGEQFF.

V gene TRBV19 combines with J gene TRBJ2-2; 7 bases line up with TRBD2. V was clipped by 5 bases and J by 0 bases; unmatched bases: 6. Germline V gene lookup returns CDR1 LNHDA and CDR2 SQIVND (reference sequence). The CDR3 contains 16 residues. CDR3 in DNA: TGTGCCAGTAGTTCCGAGCGGGAAACGAACACCGGGGAGCTGTTTTTT. Translating gives CASSSERETNTGELFF.

V and J are TRBV4-1 and TRBJ1-1, with TRBD1 matching 8 bases. Germline V gene sequence: CDR1 MGHRA, CDR2 YSYEKL. This CDR3 spans 13 amino acids. Trimming cost V 0 bases and J 7 bases; bases outside gene matches: 1. The CDR3, as DNA: TGCGCCAGCAGCCAAGAACAGGGGGTTGAAGCTTTCTTT. This gives the protein CASSQEQGVEAFF.

The chain joins TRBV2 to TRBJ1-5, with D possibly being TRBD1 (5 bases). The CDR3 runs 16 residues. The ends were cut back, 2 bases at V and 6 bases at J, with 17 bases in the middle. Germline V CDR1 and CDR2: SNHLY, FYNNEI. The CDR3 loop reads CASSEYPPRDSQPQHF. The DNA of the CDR3 is TGTGCCAGCAGTGAATACCCCCCCAGGGATAGTCAGCCCCAGCATTTT.

The gene calls are TRBV19 and TRBJ1-2; a weak D match, TRBD1 (6 bases). In germline, CDR1 is LNHDA, CDR2 SQIVND (reference sequence). The CDR3 spans 13 residues. V shed 11 bases and J shed 2 bases, with 15 bases lying between them. CDR3 nucleotides: TGTGCCTCCACCCTTGACAGGAACTATGGCTACACCTTC. Residues: CASTLDRNYGYTF.